This T cell receptor (beta chain) was retrieved from a study of radiotherapy plus CTLA-4 blockade in lung cancer. The overall study: Disease control was present in under 35% of patients, and objective responses in under 20%.

The V gene lost 3 bases and the J gene lost 1 base, with 5 bases spanning the gap. The CDR3 loop spans 13 amino acids. Germline values: CDR1 SGHAT, CDR2 FQNNGV. Libraries were prepared by immunoSEQ multiplex PCR; TCRdb keeps only in-frame clonotypes and omits some of them. Here the sample spans about 14,000 clones, over 75% being singletons. The input for sequencing was peripheral blood, taken from a patient treated with radiotherapy plus ipilimumab. The source of this sequence is a human donor with non-small cell lung cancer that progressed on radiotherapy plus ipilimumab. Some clones in this sample may be carry-over from other donors' samples. The genes are TRBV11-2 and TRBJ2-3; no firm D call. The CDR3 reads CASSLQGTDTQYF. In DNA, the CDR3 is TGTGCCAGCAGCTTGCAGGGCACAGATACGCAGTATTTT.